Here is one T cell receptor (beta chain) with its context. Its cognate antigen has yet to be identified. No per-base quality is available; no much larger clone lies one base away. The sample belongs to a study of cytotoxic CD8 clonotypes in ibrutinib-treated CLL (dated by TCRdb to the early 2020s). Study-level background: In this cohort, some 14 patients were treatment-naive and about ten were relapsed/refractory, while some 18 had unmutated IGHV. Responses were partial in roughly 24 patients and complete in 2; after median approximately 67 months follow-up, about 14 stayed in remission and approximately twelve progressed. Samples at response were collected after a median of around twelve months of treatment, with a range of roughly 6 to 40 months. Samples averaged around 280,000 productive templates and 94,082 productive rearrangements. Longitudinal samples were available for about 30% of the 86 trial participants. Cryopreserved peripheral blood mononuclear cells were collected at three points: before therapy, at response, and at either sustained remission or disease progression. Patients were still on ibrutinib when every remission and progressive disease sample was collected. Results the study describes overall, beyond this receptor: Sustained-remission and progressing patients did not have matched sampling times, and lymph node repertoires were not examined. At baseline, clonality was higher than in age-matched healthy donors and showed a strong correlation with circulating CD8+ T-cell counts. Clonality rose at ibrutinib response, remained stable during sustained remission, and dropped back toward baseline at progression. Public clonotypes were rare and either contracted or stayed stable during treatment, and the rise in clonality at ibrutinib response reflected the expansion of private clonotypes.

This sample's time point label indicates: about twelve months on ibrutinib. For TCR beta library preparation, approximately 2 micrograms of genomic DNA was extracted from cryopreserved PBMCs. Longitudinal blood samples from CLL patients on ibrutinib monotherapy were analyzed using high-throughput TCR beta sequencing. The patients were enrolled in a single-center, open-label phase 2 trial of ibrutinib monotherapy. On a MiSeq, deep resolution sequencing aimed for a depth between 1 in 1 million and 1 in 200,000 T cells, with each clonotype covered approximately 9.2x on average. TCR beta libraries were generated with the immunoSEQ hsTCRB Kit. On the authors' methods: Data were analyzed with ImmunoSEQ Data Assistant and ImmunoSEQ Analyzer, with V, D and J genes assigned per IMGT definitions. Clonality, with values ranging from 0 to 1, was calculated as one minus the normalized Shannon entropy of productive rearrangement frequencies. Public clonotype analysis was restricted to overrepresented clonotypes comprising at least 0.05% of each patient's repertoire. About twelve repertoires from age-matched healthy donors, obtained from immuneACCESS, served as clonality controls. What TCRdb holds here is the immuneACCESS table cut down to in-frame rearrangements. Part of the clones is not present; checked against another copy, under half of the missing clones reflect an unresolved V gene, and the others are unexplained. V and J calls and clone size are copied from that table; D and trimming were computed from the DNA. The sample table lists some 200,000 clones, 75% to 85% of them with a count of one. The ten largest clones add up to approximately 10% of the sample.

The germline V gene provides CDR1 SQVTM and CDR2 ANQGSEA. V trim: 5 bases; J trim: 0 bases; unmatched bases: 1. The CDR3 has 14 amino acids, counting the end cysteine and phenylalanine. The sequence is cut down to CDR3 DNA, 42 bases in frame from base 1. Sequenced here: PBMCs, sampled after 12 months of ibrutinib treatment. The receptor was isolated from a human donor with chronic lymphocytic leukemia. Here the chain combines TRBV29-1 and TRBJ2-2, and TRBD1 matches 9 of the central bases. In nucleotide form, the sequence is TGCAGCGTTACAGGGGGCCCGAACACCGGGGAGCTGTTTTTT. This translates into CSVTGGPNTGELFF.